This paragraph covers one T cell receptor beta chain sequence. TEMRA cells were enriched by FACS, and CD4+ and CD8+ T cells were negatively isolated. Random hexamers were used to reverse transcribe the RNA input (about 0.5 to 1 ug). Across 54 Vbeta and 13 Jbeta, immunoSEQ multiplex PCR amplified TCR beta CDR3. TCRdb itself ran the immunoSEQ multiplex PCR reads through MiXCR, one entry per CDR3 protein. The table includes 200,000 or so distinct CDR3 sequences, nearly 95% detected once. The data are from a study of CD8 T cells in Susac syndrome. The TCR comes from a human donor with multiple sclerosis. The source material was CD4+ T cells from PBMCs.

DNA for the CDR3: TGTGCCAGCAGTTTATTGCGGGACATGGGGGATACGCAGTATTTT. Protein product: CASSLLRDMGDTQYF. The chain combines TRBV12-3 or TRBV12-4 with TRBJ2-3; D may be TRBD1 or TRBD2 (6 bases each). There are 15 residues in the CDR3. With 2 bases removed from V and 6 bases from J, the gap between germline ends came to 15 bases.